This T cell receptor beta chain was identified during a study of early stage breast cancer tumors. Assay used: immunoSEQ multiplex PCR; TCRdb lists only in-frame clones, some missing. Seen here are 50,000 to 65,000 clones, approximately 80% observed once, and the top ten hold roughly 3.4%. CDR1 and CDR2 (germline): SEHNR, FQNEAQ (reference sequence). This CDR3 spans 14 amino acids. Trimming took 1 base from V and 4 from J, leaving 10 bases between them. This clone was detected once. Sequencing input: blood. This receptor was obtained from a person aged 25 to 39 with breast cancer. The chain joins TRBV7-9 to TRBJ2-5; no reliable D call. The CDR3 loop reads CASSLGVGIETQYF. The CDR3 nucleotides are TGTGCCAGCAGCTTAGGGGTAGGGATAGAGACCCAGTACTTC.